These 21 T cell receptor beta chains were all obtained from the same sample, sequenced in a study of Graves' ophthalmopathy and Graves' hyperthyroidism. The authors amplified TCR beta CDR3 regions, and they did so from RNA transcripts for repertoire sequencing. An opening RT-PCR round employed HTBI primers and preceded a second-round multiplex PCR. MiXCR was run by TCRdb on the multiplex PCR reads, yielding one entry per CDR3 protein. In the table there are 650,000 to 900,000 distinct CDR3 sequences, roughly 40% of which are singletons. Sequencing input: peripheral blood. The receptors here all came from an adult man with Graves' ophthalmopathy.

This clonotype turned up a few times. The V and J genes are TRBV20-1 and TRBJ1-2, with D unresolved. The V and J ends lost 6 bases and 1 base respectively, with 18 bases between them. The CDR3 contains 15 residues. The germline CDR1 and CDR2 sequences are DFQATT and SNEGSKA (reference sequence). CDR3 DNA sequence: TGCAGTGCCCCAGCCGGCCCCACGATTAACTATGGCTACACCTTC. Residues: CSAPAGPTINYGYTF.

This clonotype has at least ten counts. The rearrangement links TRBV7-3 to TRBJ1-2; D perhaps matches TRBD1 (6 bases). The germline V and J ends were trimmed by 1 base and 1 base, with 16 bases remaining between them. The CDR3 loop spans 17 amino acids. Germline CDR1 reads SGHTA; CDR2 reads FQGTGA. The CDR3 nucleotides read TGTGCCAGCAGCTTAATAGGGGGGTCCAGTGATAACTATGGCTACACCTTC. This translates into CASSLIGGSSDNYGYTF.

The chain employs TRBV10-3 and TRBJ1-1; 7 bases are a match to TRBD1. The CDR3 sequence is 15 residues long. Germline CDR1 ENHRY, CDR2 SYGVKD. CDR3 DNA sequence: TGTGCTACCGGGACAGTGGGATGGACGGGCACTGAAGCTTTCTTT. It is translated as CATGTVGWTGTEAFF.

This clonotype was counted only a few times. The chain links TRBV7-8 to TRBJ2-5, with 10 bases aligning to TRBD2. After removal of 5 bases from V and 9 bases from J, the junction contained 18 bases not matched to a gene. CDR3 length equals 17 residues. CDR1 and CDR2 (germline): SGHVS, FQNEAQ. CDR3 DNA: TGTGCCAGCAGCATACGCGGACTAGCGGAAAACGGAGGGGCCCAGTACTTC. Encoded protein: CASSIRGLAENGGAQYF.

V and J are TRBV20-1 and TRBJ1-6, with D tentatively TRBD1 (6 bases). The CDR3 sequence is 16 residues long. Germline V CDR1 and CDR2: DFQATT, SNEGSKA (reference sequence). The V end was cut by 0 bases, the J end by 3 bases, with 12 bases between. The CDR3 sequence is CSARDAGQIYNSPLHF. In nucleotides, the CDR3 is TGCAGTGCTAGAGATGCGGGACAAATCTATAATTCACCCCTCCACTTT.

For this clonotype: This could be a read error, since a much larger clone is one nucleotide away. The chain has TRBV19 and TRBJ1-5; D is possibly TRBD1 (6 bases). Germline values: CDR1 LNHDA, CDR2 SQIVND (reference sequence). This CDR3 spans 13 amino acids. This CDR3 reads CTSSFRGTQPQHF. CDR3 bases: TGTACCAGTAGTTTCAGGGGTACTCAGCCCCAGCATTTT. Supplemented by reference TRBV19 and TRBJ1-5, the full variable domain reads DGGITQSPKYLFRKEGQNVTLSCEQNLNHDAMYWYRQDPGQGLRLIYYSQIVNDFQKGDIAEGYSVSREKKESFPLTVTSAQKNPTAFYLCTSSFRGTQPQHFGDGTRLSIL.

CDR3 protein: CASSTRTSGRTGELFF. The CDR3 DNA reads TGTGCCAGCAGCACACGGACTAGCGGGAGGACCGGGGAGCTGTTTTTT. The J gene is TRBJ2-2, the V gene TRBV11-2, with 14 bases matching TRBD2. The germline CDR1 and CDR2 sequences are SGHAT and FQNNGV. The CDR3 extends over 16 amino acids. V lost 5 bases to trimming and J lost 5 bases; unmatched junction nucleotides: 4.

Concerning this clonotype: In this CDR3 the conserved last residue, phenylalanine or tryptophan, is missing, so a read error is likely. The V call is TRBV6-5, the J call TRBJ1-2; D gene unclear. The germline V and J ends were trimmed by 6 bases and 8 bases, with 19 bases remaining between them. This CDR3 has 14 residues. Germline values: CDR1 MNHEY, CDR2 SVGAGI. The CDR3 DNA sequence: TGTGCCAGCAGACCCGGTGAAAGGGTAGAAGGCTACACCTCC. Its translation: CASRPGERVEGYTS.

The chain employs TRBV9 and TRBJ2-5, with TRBD1 matching over 8 bases. This CDR3 is built from 17 residues. V was clipped by 4 bases and J by 5 bases; unmatched bases: 16. Germline CDR1 reads SGDLS; CDR2 reads YYNGEE. The CDR3: CASSQEWETGEAETQYF. The CDR3 nucleotides are TGTGCCAGCAGCCAAGAATGGGAGACAGGGGAGGCGGAGACCCAGTACTTC.

This clonotype was observed many times. This chain connects TRBV5-1 to TRBJ2-7, with 14 bases lining up with TRBD2. This CDR3 contains 16 residues. Germline CDR1 and CDR2: SGHRS and YFSETQ. J lost 5 bases, V lost 4 bases, and 8 bases had no gene match. The CDR3 DNA reads as TGCGCCAGCAGCCCCAGGTCGGGACTAGCGGGAGACGAGCAGTACTTC. Translation: CASSPRSGLAGDEQYF. Full variable domain (rest looked up from reference TRBV5-1 and TRBJ2-7): KAGVTQTPRYLIKTRGQQVTLSCSPISGHRSVSWYQQTPGQGLQFLFEYFSETQRNKGNFPGRFSGRQFSNSRSEMNVSTLELGDSALYLCASSPRSGLAGDEQYFGPGTRLTVT.

This clonotype was found many times. The rearrangement uses TRBV6-5 and TRBJ2-5, with 7 bases identical to TRBD1. The J segment lost 5 bases and the V segment lost 5 bases, leaving 8 bases of the junction unmatched. The germline V gene encodes CDR1 MNHEY and CDR2 SVGAGI. This CDR3 comprises 14 residues. CDR3 protein: CASSADRDGETQYF. DNA of the CDR3: TGTGCCAGCAGTGCCGACAGGGATGGGGAGACCCAGTACTTC.

This rearrangement joins TRBV6-6 to TRBJ2-7; either TRBD1 or TRBD2 may fit D (5 bases each). Germline V lookup: CDR1 MNHNY, CDR2 SVGAGI (reference sequence). This CDR3 contains 14 residues. V was shortened by 5 bases and J by 1 base, with 12 bases between the two germline ends. CDR3 amino acids: CASSTPGRSYEQYF. As DNA, the CDR3 is TGTGCCAGCAGTACACCGGGACGTTCCTACGAGCAGTACTTC.

This clonotype was detected many times. The chain employs TRBV6-5 and TRBJ2-7, with D possibly being TRBD1 (5 bases). CDR3 length: 11 residues. Germline CDR1 and CDR2: MNHEY and SVGAGI. Trimming took off 7 bases at V and 7 bases at J, with 11 bases between the two ends. The CDR3 is CASMGQGEQYF. CDR3 nucleotides: TGTGCCAGCATGGGGCAGGGAGAGCAGTACTTC.

The chain uses TRBV4-1 and TRBJ2-5; 10 bases are a match to TRBD2. CDR3 length equals 16 residues. Germline CDR1 MGHRA, CDR2 YSYEKL. After removal of 0 bases from V and 2 bases from J, the junction contained 3 bases not matched to a gene. The CDR3 sequence: CASSQEELAGQETQYF. The DNA for the CDR3 is TGCGCCAGCAGCCAAGAGGAACTAGCGGGGCAAGAGACCCAGTACTTC.

This clonotype was counted only a few times. One end of the junction is discordant with germline, which a read error may explain. V usage is TRBV5-1 and J usage is TRBJ1-1; D is undetermined. The germline gives CDR1 SGHRS, CDR2 YFSETQ. The CDR3 loop spans 14 amino acids. The DNA for the CDR3 is TGTGCCAGCAGCACGGACGCCTCTACCTCTGAAGCTTTCTTT. Translating it yields CASSTDASTSEAFF.

This chain joins TRBV25-1 and TRBJ1-5; D ambiguous. Trimming removed 9 bases at V and 2 bases at J, with 14 bases between. The CDR3 runs 14 residues. Germline-derived CDR1 and CDR2 are MGHDK and SYGVNS. CDR3 in amino acids: CASVDSGGNQPQHF. The CDR3, as DNA: TGTGCCAGTGTAGACTCCGGAGGCAATCAGCCCCAGCATTTT.

This clonotype was seen at least ten times. V gene TRBV7-9 combines with J gene TRBJ2-2; D is unclear. Germline V CDR1 and CDR2: SEHNR, FQNEAQ (reference sequence). V was pared by 4 bases and J by 2 bases, with 5 bases between. The CDR3 is made up of 13 amino acids. The CDR3 DNA is TGTGCCAGCAGCTCCATAAACACCGGGGAGCTGTTTTTT. Protein sequence: CASSSINTGELFF. Complete variable domain (other parts from reference TRBV7-9 and TRBJ2-2): DTGVSQNPRHKITKRGQNVTFRCDPISEHNRLYWYRQTLGQGPEFLTYFQNEAQLEKSRLLSDRFSAERPKGSFSTLEIQRTEQGDSAMYLCASSSINTGELFFGEGSRLTVL.

Remarks on this clonotype: Being one base from a much bigger clone, this may be a read error. The V and J genes are TRBV2 and TRBJ1-2; D is uncertain. Trimming shortened V by 8 bases and J by 1 base, and 17 bases separated the two germline ends. Germline V gives CDR1 SNHLY, CDR2 FYNNEI. The CDR3 extends over 15 amino acids. In DNA, the CDR3 is TGTGCCAGCTGCCCCCGGACCTCCCTTAACTATGGCTACACCTTC. Protein: CASCPRTSLNYGYTF.

The V gene is TRBV10-3, the J gene TRBJ2-3, with a weak D call TRBD1 (6 bases). CDR3 length equals 14 residues. V was shortened by 5 bases and J by 2 bases, with 11 bases between the two germline ends. Germline V lookup: CDR1 ENHRY, CDR2 SYGVKD. As DNA, the CDR3 is TGTGCCATCAGTCTCCGGGACACCACAGATACGCAGTATTTT. This gives the protein CAISLRDTTDTQYF.

This clonotype was seen only a few times. This chain uses TRBV12-3 or TRBV12-4 with TRBJ1-2; TRBD1 matches 11 bases. The CDR3 is 12 residues long. Unmatched junction bases numbered 6, after V lost 6 bases and J lost 12 bases. Written as DNA, the CDR3 is TGTGCCAGCAGGGACAGGGGGCCTGGAAACACCTTC. The encoded protein is CASRDRGPGNTF.

A few counts support this clonotype. V and J are TRBV5-1 and TRBJ1-1; D is perhaps TRBD1 (6 bases). Trimming stripped 0 bases from V and 1 base from J, with 13 bases between. The CDR3 has 16 residues. Germline V gives CDR1 SGHRS, CDR2 YFSETQ. CDR3 loop: CASSLEAGHPNTEAFF. CDR3 nucleotides: TGCGCCAGCAGCTTGGAGGCGGGACACCCGAACACTGAAGCTTTCTTT.